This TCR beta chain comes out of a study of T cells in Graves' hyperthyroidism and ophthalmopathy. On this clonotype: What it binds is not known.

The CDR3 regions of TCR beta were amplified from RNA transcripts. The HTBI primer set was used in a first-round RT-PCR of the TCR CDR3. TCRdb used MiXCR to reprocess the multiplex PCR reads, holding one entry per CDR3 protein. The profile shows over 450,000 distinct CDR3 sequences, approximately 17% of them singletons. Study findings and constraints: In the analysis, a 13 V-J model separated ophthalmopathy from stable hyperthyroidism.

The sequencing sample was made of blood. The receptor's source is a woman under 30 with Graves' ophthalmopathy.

CDR3 DNA: TGTGCCAGCAATACTAGCGGGGGGCCGTTGAGAGAGACCCAGTACTTC. Its protein is CASNTSGGPLRETQYF. The J gene is TRBJ2-5, the V gene TRBV28, with 12 bases lining up with TRBD2. In germline, CDR1 is MDHEN, CDR2 SYDVKM. The CDR3 covers 16 residues. V shed 7 bases and J 4 bases; nucleotides not matched to a gene: 10.